These T cell receptor beta chains were read from a single sample in a study of blood T cell repertoires in COVID-19. Assay used: immunoSEQ multiplex PCR; TCRdb lists only in-frame clones, some missing. The data contain about 150,000 clones, about 85% of them singletons. Sequenced sample: PBMCs or T cells enriched from blood (not recorded which). These receptors all come from a woman aged 40 to 49 who had recovered from COVID-19. Both conserved end residues are part of each CDR3. The D gene is left open where the match is weak. A clone size is listed for some rows: how often the clone was seen (once, few, many), or a class if it is expanded.

J gene,D gene,V gene,clone size,CDR3 protein,CDR3 DNA
TRBJ2-1,NA,TRBV9,NA,CASSPQYNEQFF,TGTGCCAGCAGCCCTCAGTACAATGAGCAGTTCTTC
TRBJ1-2,NA,TRBV28,NA,CASSSYPGSGVYGYTF,TGTGCCAGCAGTAGTTATCCGGGATCCGGTGTCTATGGCTACACCTTC
TRBJ2-2,TRBD2,TRBV10-3,NA,CAISDRVAGGHTGELFF,TGTGCCATCAGTGATCGGGTAGCGGGAGGTCACACCGGGGAGCTGTTTTTT
TRBJ1-1,NA,TRBV5-4,NA,CASSSGRGFTEAFF,TGTGCCAGCAGCTCGGGGAGGGGTTTCACTGAAGCTTTCTTT
TRBJ2-1,TRBD2,TRBV4-2,NA,CASSGRGAGGNEQFF,TGTGCCAGCAGCGGACGGGGAGCGGGAGGTAATGAGCAGTTCTTC
TRBJ2-2,NA,TRBV1,NA,CTSSQGGGRNTGELFF,TGCACCAGCAGCCAAGGGGGCGGGAGAAACACCGGGGAGCTGTTTTTT
TRBJ2-3,TRBD2,TRBV29-1,NA,CSYRAGGTDTQYF,TGCAGCTATAGGGCGGGAGGTACAGATACGCAGTATTTT
TRBJ2-7,NA,TRBV3-1/TRBV3-2,NA,CASSQRGSLEQYF,TGTGCCAGCAGCCAACGGGGGTCCTTGGAGCAGTACTTC
TRBJ2-7,TRBD2,TRBV30,NA,CAWSTALAGGREQYF,TGTGCCTGGAGTACCGCCCTAGCGGGGGGGCGCGAGCAGTACTTC
TRBJ2-5,NA,TRBV20-1,NA,CSSTSGETQYF,TGCAGCTCAACTAGTGGCGAGACCCAGTACTTC
TRBJ2-1,NA,TRBV27,NA,CASSLGQHGEQFF,TGTGCCAGCAGTTTGGGCCAGCACGGTGAGCAGTTCTTC
TRBJ1-2,NA,TRBV11-2,NA,CASSSDSGVWYGYTF,TGTGCCAGCAGCTCCGATTCAGGGGTCTGGTATGGCTACACCTTC
TRBJ1-1,NA,TRBV7-9,NA,CASSPPFDTEAFF,TGTGCCAGCAGCCCCCCCTTTGACACTGAAGCTTTCTTT
TRBJ1-1,TRBD1,TRBV18,NA,CASSQGAGQSNTEAFF,TGTGCCAGCTCACAGGGGGCAGGGCAGTCGAACACTGAAGCTTTCTTT
TRBJ2-1,TRBD1,TRBV3-1/TRBV3-2,once,CASSQGQGTYNEQFF,TGTGCCAGCAGTCAGGGACAGGGGACCTACAATGAGCAGTTCTTC
TRBJ2-7,NA,TRBV28,NA,CASDDSSYEQYF,TGTGCCAGTGATGACAGCTCCTACGAGCAGTACTTC
TRBJ2-6,NA,TRBV9,NA,CASSAGSGANVLTF,TGTGCCAGCAGCGCGGGATCTGGGGCCAACGTCCTGACTTTC
TRBJ2-4,NA,TRBV15,NA,CATSRETGSPKNIQYF,TGTGCCACCAGCAGAGAAACAGGGTCGCCCAAAAACATTCAGTACTTC
TRBJ2-7,TRBD1,TRBV19,NA,CASSMVRGYEQYF,TGTGCCAGTAGTATGGTCAGGGGGTACGAGCAGTACTTC
TRBJ2-7,NA,TRBV12-2,once,CASRFSTAGEQYF,TGTGCAAGTCGCTTTTCGACTGCCGGGGAGCAGTACTTC
TRBJ1-5,NA,TRBV5-1,NA,CASSLAPSNQPQHF,TGCGCCAGCAGCTTGGCCCCAAGCAATCAGCCCCAGCATTTT
TRBJ2-2,NA,TRBV4-1,few,CASRPWLVDTGELFF,TGCGCCAGCAGGCCGTGGCTAGTGGACACCGGGGAGCTGTTTTTT
TRBJ1-2,TRBD1,TRBV18,NA,CASSPATGRYGYTF,TGTGCCAGCTCACCAGCGACAGGGCGGTATGGCTACACCTTC
TRBJ1-2,NA,TRBV11-2,once,CASSLAVGQGPYGYTF,TGTGCCAGCAGCTTAGCCGTAGGGCAGGGGCCCTATGGCTACACCTTC
TRBJ1-1,NA,TRBV6-5,NA,CASSPDRRQIGAFF,TGTGCCAGCAGTCCTGACAGGAGACAAATAGGAGCTTTCTTT
TRBJ1-6,NA,TRBV13,NA,CASSLQVSNSPLHF,TGTGCCAGCAGCTTACAGGTCTCGAATTCACCCCTCCACTTT
TRBJ1-2,NA,TRBV19,NA,CASRPLGGFYSGYTF,TGTGCCAGTCGCCCCCTGGGGGGGTTCTACTCAGGCTACACCTTC
TRBJ1-3,NA,TRBV5-4,NA,CASSLDRVGNTIYF,TGTGCCAGCAGCTTGGACAGGGTTGGAAACACCATATATTTT
TRBJ2-1,TRBD2,TRBV6-6,NA,CASSPRGLAGGYNEQFF,TGTGCCAGCAGTCCCCGTGGACTAGCGGGGGGCTACAATGAGCAGTTCTTC
TRBJ1-3,NA,TRBV7-9,NA,CASSLNSGSGNTIYF,TGTGCCAGCAGCTTAAACAGCGGCTCTGGAAACACCATATATTTT
TRBJ1-3,TRBD1,TRBV6-1,few,CASSDLPGQGRNTIYF,TGTGCCAGCAGTGATCTCCCAGGACAGGGGAGAAACACCATATATTTT
TRBJ1-1,NA,TRBV13,NA,CASSPQVMNTEAFF,TGTGCCAGCAGCCCCCAGGTTATGAACACTGAAGCTTTCTTT
TRBJ2-3,TRBD2,TRBV5-1,NA,CASSTLAGADTQYF,TGCGCCAGCAGCACCCTAGCGGGAGCAGATACGCAGTATTTT
TRBJ1-6,NA,TRBV9,NA,CASSVVDGSNSPLHF,TGTGCCAGCAGCGTAGTAGATGGTAGTAATTCACCCCTCCACTTT
TRBJ2-2,NA,TRBV19,NA,CASRWAQNTGELFF,TGTGCCAGTAGATGGGCGCAGAACACCGGGGAGCTGTTTTTT
TRBJ2-1,TRBD2,TRBV2,NA,CASRTSAQRYNEQFF,TGTGCCAGCAGAACTAGCGCTCAACGCTACAATGAGCAGTTCTTC
TRBJ2-6,NA,TRBV2,NA,CASSEKTGTSGANVLTF,TGTGCCAGCAGTGAAAAGACAGGTACCTCTGGGGCCAACGTCCTGACTTTC
TRBJ2-5,NA,TRBV7-2,NA,CASSLRVQETQYF,TGTGCCAGCAGCTTACGGGTTCAAGAGACCCAGTACTTC
TRBJ2-7,TRBD2,TRBV5-1,NA,CASSSLLAGGRDEQYF,TGCGCCAGCAGCTCACTTCTAGCGGGAGGGCGGGACGAGCAGTACTTC
TRBJ2-3,TRBD2,TRBV4-1,NA,CASSQEVKRGAKDTQYF,TGCGCCAGCAGCCAAGAGGTCAAGCGGGGGGCGAAAGATACGCAGTATTTT